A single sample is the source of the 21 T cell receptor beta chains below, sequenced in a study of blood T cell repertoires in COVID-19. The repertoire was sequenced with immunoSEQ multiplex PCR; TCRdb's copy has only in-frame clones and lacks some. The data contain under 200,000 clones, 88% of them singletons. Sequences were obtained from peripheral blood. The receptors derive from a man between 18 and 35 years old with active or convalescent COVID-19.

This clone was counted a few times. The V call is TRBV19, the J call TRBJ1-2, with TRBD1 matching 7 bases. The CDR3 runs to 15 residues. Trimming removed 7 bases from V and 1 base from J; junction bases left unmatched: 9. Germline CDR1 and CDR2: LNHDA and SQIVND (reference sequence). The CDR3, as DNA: TGTGCCAGTAACCCGGACAGGCTCCTTAACTATGGCTACACCTTC. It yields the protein CASNPDRLLNYGYTF.

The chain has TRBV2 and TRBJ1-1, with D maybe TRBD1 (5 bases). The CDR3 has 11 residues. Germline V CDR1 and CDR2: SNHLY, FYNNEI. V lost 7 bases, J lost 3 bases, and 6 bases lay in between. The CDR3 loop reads CASTRDTEAFF. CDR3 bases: TGTGCCAGCACCAGGGACACTGAAGCTTTCTTT.

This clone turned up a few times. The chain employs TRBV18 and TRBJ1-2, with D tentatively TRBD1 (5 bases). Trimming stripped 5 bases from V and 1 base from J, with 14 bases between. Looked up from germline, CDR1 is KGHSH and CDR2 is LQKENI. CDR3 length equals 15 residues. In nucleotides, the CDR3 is TGTGCCAGCTCAGAAAATTTTCAGGGTAACTATGGCTACACCTTC. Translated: CASSENFQGNYGYTF.

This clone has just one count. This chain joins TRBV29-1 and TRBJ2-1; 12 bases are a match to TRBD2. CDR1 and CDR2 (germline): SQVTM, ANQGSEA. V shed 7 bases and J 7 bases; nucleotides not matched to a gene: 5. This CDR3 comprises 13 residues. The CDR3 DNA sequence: TGCAGCGGTACGACTAGCGGGAGAAATGAGCAGTTCTTC. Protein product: CSGTTSGRNEQFF.

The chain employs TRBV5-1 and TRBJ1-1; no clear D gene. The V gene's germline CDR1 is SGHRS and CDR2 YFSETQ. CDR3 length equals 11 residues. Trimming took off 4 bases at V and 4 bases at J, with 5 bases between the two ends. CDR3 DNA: TGCGCCAGCAGCCCGGGCACTGAAGCTTTCTTT. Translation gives CASSPGTEAFF.

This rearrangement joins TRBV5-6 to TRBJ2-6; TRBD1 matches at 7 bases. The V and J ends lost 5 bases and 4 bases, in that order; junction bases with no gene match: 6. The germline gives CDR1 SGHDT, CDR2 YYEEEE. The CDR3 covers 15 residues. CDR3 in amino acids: CASRNTGDGANVLTF. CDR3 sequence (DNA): TGTGCCAGCAGAAATACAGGGGACGGGGCCAACGTCCTGACTTTC.

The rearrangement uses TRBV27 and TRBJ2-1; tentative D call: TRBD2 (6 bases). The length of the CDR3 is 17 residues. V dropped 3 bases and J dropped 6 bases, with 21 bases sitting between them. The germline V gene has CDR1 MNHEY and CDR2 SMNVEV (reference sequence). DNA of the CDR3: TGTGCCAGCAGTTTTGGGGGACTCCGCCTGGGTCTCAATGAGCAGTTCTTC. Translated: CASSFGGLRLGLNEQFF.

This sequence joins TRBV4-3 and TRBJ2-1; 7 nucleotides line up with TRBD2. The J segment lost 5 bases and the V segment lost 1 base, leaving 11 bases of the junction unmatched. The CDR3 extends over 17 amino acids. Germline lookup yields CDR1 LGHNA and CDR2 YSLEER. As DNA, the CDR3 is TGCGCCAGCAGCCAAGCTGCAGCGGGGATTGACAACAATGAGCAGTTCTTC. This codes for CASSQAAAGIDNNEQFF.

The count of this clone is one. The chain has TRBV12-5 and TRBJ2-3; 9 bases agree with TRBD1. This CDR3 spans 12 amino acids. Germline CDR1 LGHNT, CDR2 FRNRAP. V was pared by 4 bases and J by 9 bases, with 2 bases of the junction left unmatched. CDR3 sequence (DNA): TGTGCTAGTGGTTGGGACAGGGTCACGCAGTATTTT. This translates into CASGWDRVTQYF.

This chain's CDR3 is CASSLALADQETQYF. CDR3 coding DNA: TGCGCCAGCAGCTTGGCCCTAGCGGACCAAGAGACCCAGTACTTC. The rearrangement joins TRBV5-1 to TRBJ2-5; 7 bases are a match to TRBD2. Germline V gene sequence: CDR1 SGHRS, CDR2 YFSETQ. V lost 0 bases and J lost 0; bases outside the gene matches: 2. The CDR3 contains 15 residues.

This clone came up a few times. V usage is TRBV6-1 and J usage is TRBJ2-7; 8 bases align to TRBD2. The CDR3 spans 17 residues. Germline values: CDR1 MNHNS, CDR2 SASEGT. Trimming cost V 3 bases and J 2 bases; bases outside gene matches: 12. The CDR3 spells CASSDGPAGAGAYEQYF. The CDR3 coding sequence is TGTGCCAGCAGTGACGGCCCCGCGGGAGCGGGGGCCTACGAGCAGTACTTC.

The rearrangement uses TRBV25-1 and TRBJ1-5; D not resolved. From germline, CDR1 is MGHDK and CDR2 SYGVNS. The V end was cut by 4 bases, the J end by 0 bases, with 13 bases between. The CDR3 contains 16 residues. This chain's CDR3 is CASSGDTDYSNQPQHF. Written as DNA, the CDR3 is TGTGCCAGCAGTGGAGACACGGACTATAGCAATCAGCCCCAGCATTTT.

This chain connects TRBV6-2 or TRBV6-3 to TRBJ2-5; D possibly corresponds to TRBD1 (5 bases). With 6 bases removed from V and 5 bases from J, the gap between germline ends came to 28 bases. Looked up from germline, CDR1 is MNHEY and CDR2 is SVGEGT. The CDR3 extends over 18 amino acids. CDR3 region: CASSLTRRPRGSWETQYF. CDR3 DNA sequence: TGTGCCAGCAGCCTTACCCGTCGTCCAAGGGGCAGCTGGGAGACCCAGTACTTC.

The DNA for the CDR3 is TGTGCCAGCAGAGACCCCGGGTCAAGTCGGGGCTACACCTTC. Its protein is CASRDPGSSRGYTF. V is TRBV27 and J is TRBJ1-2, with D hard to call. The length of the CDR3 is 14 residues. V lost 6 bases and J lost 8, with 19 bases in between. Germline lookup yields CDR1 MNHEY and CDR2 SMNVEV (reference sequence).

The CDR3 nucleotides are TGTGCCAGCAGTCGCAGGGGATCGCGGCATTCACCCCTCCACTTT. Translation gives CASSRRGSRHSPLHF. The V call is TRBV5-6, the J call TRBJ1-6, with D possibly matching TRBD1 (6 bases). The CDR3 is 15 residues long. Germline V lookup: CDR1 SGHDT, CDR2 YYEEEE. V was trimmed by 5 bases and J by 8 bases, leaving 17 bases between them.

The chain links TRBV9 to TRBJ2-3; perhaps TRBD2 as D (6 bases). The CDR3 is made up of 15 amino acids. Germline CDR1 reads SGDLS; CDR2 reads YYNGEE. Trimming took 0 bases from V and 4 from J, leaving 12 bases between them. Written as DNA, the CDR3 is TGTGCCAGCAGCGTAGGTGCGGGGAGCGCAGATACGCAGTATTTT. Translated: CASSVGAGSADTQYF.

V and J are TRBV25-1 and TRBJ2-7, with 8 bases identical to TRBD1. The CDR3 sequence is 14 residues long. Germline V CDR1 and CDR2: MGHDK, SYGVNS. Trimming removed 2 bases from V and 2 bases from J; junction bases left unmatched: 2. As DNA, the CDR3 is TGTGCCAGCAGTGAAAACAGGGGGGCCTACGAGCAGTACTTC. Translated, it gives CASSENRGAYEQYF.

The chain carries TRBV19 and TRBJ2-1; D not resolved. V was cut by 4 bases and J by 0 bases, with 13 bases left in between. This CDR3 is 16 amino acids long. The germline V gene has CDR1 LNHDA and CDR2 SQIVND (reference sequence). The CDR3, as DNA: TGTGCCAGTAGTACCCTCTCCCCGGGCTCCTACAATGAGCAGTTCTTC. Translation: CASSTLSPGSYNEQFF.

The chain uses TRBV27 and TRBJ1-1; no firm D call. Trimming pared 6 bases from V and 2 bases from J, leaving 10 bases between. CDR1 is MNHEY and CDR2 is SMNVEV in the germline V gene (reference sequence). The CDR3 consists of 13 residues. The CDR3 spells CASSRHKNTEAFF. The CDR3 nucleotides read TGTGCCAGCAGCAGGCACAAAAACACTGAAGCTTTCTTT.

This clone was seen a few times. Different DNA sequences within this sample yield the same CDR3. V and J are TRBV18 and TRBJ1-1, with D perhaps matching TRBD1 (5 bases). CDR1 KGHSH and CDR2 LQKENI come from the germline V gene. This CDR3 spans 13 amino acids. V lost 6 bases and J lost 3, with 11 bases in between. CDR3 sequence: CASSPGGDTEAFF. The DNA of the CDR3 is TGTGCCAGCTCCCCGGGGGGTGACACTGAAGCTTTCTTT.

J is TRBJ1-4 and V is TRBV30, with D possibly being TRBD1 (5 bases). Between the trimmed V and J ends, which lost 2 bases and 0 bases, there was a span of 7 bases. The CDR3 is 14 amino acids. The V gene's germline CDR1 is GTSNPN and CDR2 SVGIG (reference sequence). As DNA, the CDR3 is TGTGCCTGGAGTACAGGCTCAACTAATGAAAAACTGTTTTTT. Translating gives CAWSTGSTNEKLFF.